Each of the 9 T cell receptor beta chains below was sequenced from the same sample in a study of T cells in localized non-small cell lung cancer. This table comes from immunoSEQ multiplex PCR, and its TCRdb copy is limited to in-frame clones, with some not included. The table lists more than 4,500 clones, roughly 36% of them singletons. The material sequenced was lung tumor tissue, taken before any cancer treatment. The origin of the receptors is a male donor aged 60 or over with stage I squamous cell lung carcinoma.

The rearrangement joins TRBV9 to TRBJ2-1; 9 bases are shared with TRBD1. Germline V gene lookup returns CDR1 SGDLS and CDR2 YYNGEE. CDR3 length: 16 residues. V dropped 0 bases and J dropped 1; count of bases not matched to a gene: 2. CDR3 protein: CASSVETGGSYNEQFF. DNA for the CDR3: TGTGCCAGCAGCGTAGAGACAGGGGGGTCCTACAATGAGCAGTTCTTC.

This clone is termed medium-sized. The CDR3 loop reads CASSVDPGLTDTQYF. The CDR3 DNA reads TGTGCCAGCAGTGTGGACCCGGGATTGACAGATACGCAGTATTTT. The rearrangement joins TRBV6-8 to TRBJ2-3, with D possibly TRBD2 on 5 matching bases. The germline V gene has CDR1 MNHGY and CDR2 SAAAGT. V dropped 5 bases and J dropped 3 bases, with 15 bases sitting between them. This CDR3 contains 15 residues.

This chain joins TRBV28 and TRBJ2-3, with a tentative D call TRBD1 (6 bases). CDR3 size: 15 residues. Germline loops: CDR1 MDHEN, CDR2 SYDVKM. Trimming took 5 bases from V and 0 from J, leaving 12 bases between them. CDR3 in DNA: TGTGCCAGCAGTGAACTACAGGGTAGCACAGATACGCAGTATTTT. Translation: CASSELQGSTDTQYF.

This rearrangement joins TRBV14 to TRBJ2-6, with unresolved D. The CDR3 covers 15 residues. The ends were cut back, 1 base at V and 0 bases at J, with 4 bases in the middle. Germline-derived CDR1 and CDR2 are SGHDN and FVKESK. In nucleotides, the CDR3 is TGTGCCAGCAGCCAAGGCAGCTCTGGGGCCAACGTCCTGACTTTC. It translates to CASSQGSSGANVLTF.

This clone was detected only a few times. V gene TRBV9 combines with J gene TRBJ1-3, with unresolved D. The CDR3 contains 18 residues. Trimming took 3 bases from V and 3 from J, leaving 22 bases between them. Germline-derived CDR1 and CDR2 are SGDLS and YYNGEE. Here the CDR3 DNA reads TGTGCCAGCAGCGATCACTTCGGGGAAATCGTCGGTGGAAACACCATATATTTT. It is translated as CASSDHFGEIVGGNTIYF.

The chain links TRBV6-8 to TRBJ1-1; tentative D call: TRBD1 (6 bases). CDR1 is MNHGY and CDR2 is SAAAGT in the germline V gene. This CDR3 contains 14 residues. Trimming stripped 6 bases from V and 6 bases from J, with 17 bases between. The CDR3 loop reads CASRRIQGAPEAFF. The CDR3 coding sequence is TGTGCCAGCAGGAGAATACAGGGCGCACCTGAAGCTTTCTTT.

This clone appeared a few times. The genes are TRBV7-4 and TRBJ1-1; D gene ambiguous. V was trimmed by 0 bases and J by 1 base, leaving 3 bases between them. The CDR3 runs to 13 residues. CDR1 and CDR2 (germline): SGHVT, SQSDAQ. CDR3 in amino acids: CASSLAGNTEAFF. CDR3 sequence (DNA): TGTGCCAGCAGCTTAGCTGGGAACACTGAAGCTTTCTTT.

The rearrangement joins TRBV30 to TRBJ1-4, with a weak D call TRBD1 (5 bases). Looked up from germline, CDR1 is GTSNPN and CDR2 is SVGIG (reference sequence). V lost 7 bases to trimming and J lost 6 bases, with 12 bases between them. The CDR3 runs to 12 residues. CDR3 DNA sequence: TGTGCCTCGGGGGGGTATGATGAAAAACTGTTTTTT. Translation: CASGGYDEKLFF.

This clone turned up a few times. The chain uses TRBV9 and TRBJ1-5; 8 bases are a match to TRBD1. The CDR3 spans 14 residues. With 3 bases clipped from V and 4 bases from J, the junction kept 3 bases outside the gene matches. Germline assignment: CDR1 SGDLS and CDR2 YYNGEE. This CDR3 is CASSGGQANQPQHF. The DNA for the CDR3 is TGTGCCAGCAGCGGGGGACAGGCGAATCAGCCCCAGCATTTT.